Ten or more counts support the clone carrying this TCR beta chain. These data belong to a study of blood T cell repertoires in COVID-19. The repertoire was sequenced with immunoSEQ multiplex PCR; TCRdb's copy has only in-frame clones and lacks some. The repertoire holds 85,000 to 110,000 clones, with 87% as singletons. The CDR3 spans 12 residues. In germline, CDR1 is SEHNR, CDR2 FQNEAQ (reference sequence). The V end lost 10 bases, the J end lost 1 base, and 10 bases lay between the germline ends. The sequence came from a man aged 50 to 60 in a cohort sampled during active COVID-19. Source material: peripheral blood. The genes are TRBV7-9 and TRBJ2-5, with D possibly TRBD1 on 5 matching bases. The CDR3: CANSRGQETQYF. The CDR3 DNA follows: TGTGCCAACTCTAGGGGCCAAGAGACCCAGTACTTC.